The 8 T cell receptor beta chains presented below share a single source sample, sequenced in a study of blood T cell repertoires in COVID-19. Some clones are missing from TCRdb's copy, which holds only in-frame ones; the method was immunoSEQ multiplex PCR. Among around 340,000 clones, about 86% were seen once, and the ten largest hold roughly 4.2%. Sequenced input: PBMCs or T cells enriched from blood (not recorded which). The source is a middle-aged woman with acute COVID-19.

The rearrangement joins TRBV6-4 to TRBJ2-1; D may be TRBD2 (5 bases). The germline gives CDR1 MRHNA, CDR2 SNTAGT. Trimming cost V 9 bases and J 5 bases, with 17 bases left between them. CDR3 length: 14 residues. The CDR3 nucleotides read TGTGCCAGGGAGAGAGAGGGCTGCAACAATGAGCAGTTCTTC. Translation gives CAREREGCNNEQFF.

This clone has just a few counts. V usage is TRBV11-2 and J usage is TRBJ2-7; 7 bases line up with TRBD1. The CDR3 totals 13 residues. The germline V gene has CDR1 SGHAT and CDR2 FQNNGV. Trimming cost V 5 bases and J 3 bases; bases outside gene matches: 4. In nucleotides, the CDR3 is TGTGCCAGCAGCCCCGACAGGGACTACGAGCAGTACTTC. Protein sequence: CASSPDRDYEQYF.

Note on this clone: At the DNA level, this CDR3 is encoded by other sequences in the same sample as well. This sequence joins TRBV27 and TRBJ1-6; the match to TRBD1 covers 7 bases. The ends lost 5 bases at V and 7 bases at J; junction bases unmatched: 5. The V gene's germline CDR1 is MNHEY and CDR2 SMNVEV (reference sequence). This CDR3 has 14 residues. CDR3 DNA: TGTGCCAGCAGTGCAGACAGGGCGAATTCACCCCTCCACTTT. Its translation: CASSADRANSPLHF.

The sample holds a few counts of this clone. This chain joins TRBV14 and TRBJ1-1; tentatively, D is TRBD1 (5 bases). CDR1 and CDR2 (germline): SGHDN, FVKESK. Trimming pared 5 bases from V and 1 base from J, leaving 11 bases between. The CDR3 is 14 residues long. The CDR3: CASSFGQGNTEAFF. The CDR3 nucleotides read TGTGCCAGCAGCTTCGGGCAGGGGAACACTGAAGCTTTCTTT. The whole variable domain, remainder taken from reference TRBV14 and TRBJ1-1, is EAGVTQFPSHSVIEKGQTVTLRCDPISGHDNLYWYRRVMGKEIKFLLHFVKESKQDESGMPNNRFLAERTGGTYSTLKVQPAELEDSGVYFCASSFGQGNTEAFFGQGTRLTVV.

The chain employs TRBV28 and TRBJ2-1; 7 positions match TRBD1. Looked up from germline, CDR1 is MDHEN and CDR2 is SYDVKM. V was clipped by 3 bases and J by 4 bases; unmatched bases: 9. This CDR3 has 16 amino acids. CDR3 sequence reads: CASSFGDRTYYNEQFF. CDR3 DNA: TGTGCCAGCAGTTTCGGGGACAGAACTTATTACAATGAGCAGTTCTTC.

This clone was counted many times. The CDR3 is CASTTGIEQFF. CDR3 coding DNA: TGTGCCAGCACGACAGGGATTGAGCAGTTCTTC. This chain links TRBV6-5 with TRBJ2-1; TRBD1 matches at 7 bases. The length of the CDR3 is 11 residues. Germline CDR1 MNHEY, CDR2 SVGAGI. J lost 9 bases, V lost 7 bases, and 3 bases had no gene match.

The chain joins TRBV5-1 to TRBJ2-6; 7 nucleotides line up with TRBD2. Trimming cost V 4 bases and J 0 bases; bases outside gene matches: 16. There are 20 residues in the CDR3. Germline V lookup: CDR1 SGHRS, CDR2 YFSETQ. DNA for the CDR3: TGCGCCAGCAGCGGCGGGGCAGCGGGACTGGAGAGCTCTGGGGCCAACGTCCTGACTTTC. Its translation: CASSGGAAGLESSGANVLTF.

The chain combines TRBV11-2 with TRBJ2-2; unclear D gene. This CDR3 region has 14 residues. Germline V lookup: CDR1 SGHAT, CDR2 FQNNGV. V was pared by 2 bases and J by 2 bases, with 6 bases between. CDR3 DNA sequence: TGTGCCAGCAGCTTACAACAAAACACCGGGGAGCTGTTTTTT. Amino acids: CASSLQQNTGELFF. Together with reference TRBV11-2 and TRBJ2-2, the CDR3 gives the full variable domain: EAGVAQSPRYKIIEKRQSVAFWCNPISGHATLYWYQQILGQGPKLLIQFQNNGVVDDSQLPKDRFSAERLKGVDSTLKIQPAKLEDSAVYLCASSLQQNTGELFFGEGSRLTVL.